A selection of T cell receptor beta chains follows, all from one sample in a study of shared clonotypes between healthy human individuals. The protocol was immunoSEQ multiplex PCR, while the TCRdb copy is restricted to in-frame clones and leaves out a portion. The sample lists fewer than 800,000 clones; 92% were seen once. Material for sequencing was naive CD8+ T cells sorted from blood. The receptors were gathered from a man younger than 40 in good health. Both conserved end residues are part of each CDR3. Each record gives: D gene, V gene, clone size, J gene, CDR3 protein, CDR3 DNA. D genes are given only for firm matches. Size is stated for part of the rows, as once, few or many counts, or as a class when the clone is expanded.

>TRBD2|TRBV29-1|NA|TRBJ2-1
CSVISGSIYNEQFF
TGCAGCGTTATTAGCGGGAGTATCTACAATGAGCAGTTCTTC
>NA|TRBV7-9|NA|TRBJ2-1
CASSFGDYNEQFF
TGTGCCAGCAGCTTCGGCGACTACAATGAGCAGTTCTTC
>NA|TRBV27|NA|TRBJ2-1
CASTRRGGHYNEQFF
TGTGCCAGCACCCGGAGGGGCGGCCATTACAATGAGCAGTTCTTC
>NA|TRBV29-1|NA|TRBJ1-1
CSVVTGGTEAFF
TGCAGCGTTGTAACCGGGGGCACTGAAGCTTTCTTT
>NA|TRBV9|NA|TRBJ2-2
CASSATSVGELFF
TGTGCCAGCAGCGCGACAAGCGTCGGGGAGCTGTTTTTT
>TRBD1|TRBV5-8|NA|TRBJ1-5
CASSPGQGNQPQHF
TGTGCCAGCAGCCCCGGACAGGGCAATCAGCCCCAGCATTTT
>NA|TRBV2|once|TRBJ2-5
CASSEALGRGEETQYF
TGTGCCAGCAGTGAAGCGTTGGGAAGAGGGGAAGAGACCCAGTACTTC
>NA|TRBV7-9|NA|TRBJ1-1
CASSPRRGENTEAFF
TGTGCCAGCAGCCCGCGAAGGGGTGAGAACACTGAAGCTTTCTTT
>NA|TRBV27|NA|TRBJ1-4
CASSWGGLGEKLFF
TGTGCCTCCTCATGGGGTGGGCTAGGGGAAAAACTGTTTTTT
>NA|TRBV11-2|NA|TRBJ2-7
CASSLEVLEAGGYEQYF
TGTGCCAGCAGCTTAGAGGTACTTGAGGCAGGTGGTTACGAGCAGTACTTC